This T cell receptor (beta chain) comes out of a study of blood T cell repertoires in COVID-19. Across the whole study: The United States, Italy and Spain supplied acute and convalescent COVID-19 samples. In each case, the material was cDNA or gDNA derived from T cells, B-cell-depleted T cells, or PBMCs.

Methods used by the authors: Amplification with reference gene primers provided the estimates of nucleated cell counts. Clones were read by immunoSEQ multiplex PCR, and TCRdb kept only the in-frame ones, dropping some. From that table come the V and J calls and clone size; the DNA was used to work out D and trimming. The repertoire holds 55,000 to 70,000 clones, around nine tenths seen once, with roughly 8.4% in the top ten. V shed 7 bases and J 6 bases; nucleotides not matched to a gene: 1. Germline-derived CDR1 and CDR2 are KGHDR and SFDVKD. The CDR3 totals 12 residues. The V gene is TRBV24-1, the J gene TRBJ2-2; TRBD1 matches 7 bases. This clonotype was sampled from a woman in her 70s with active COVID-19. Sample: peripheral blood. CDR3 loop: CATRQGSGELFF. The DNA of the CDR3 is TGTGCCACCAGACAGGGGTCCGGGGAGCTGTTTTTT.